What follows describes a single T cell receptor (beta chain). Antigen: not known. The data were taken from a study of OX40 agonist ivuxolimab in advanced cancers. Study observations and caveats: Low normalized T-cell clonal expansion was also seen in some nonresponders.

Assay: immunoSEQ multiplex PCR; the TCRdb copy retains only in-frame clones and omits some. Found here are some 83,000 clones, about 90% of them singletons; the top ten hold 8.4%. Looked up from germline, CDR1 is SGHDN and CDR2 is FVKESK. V gave up 0 bases and J gave up 0 bases, with 9 bases separating them. The CDR3 sequence is 16 residues long. This TCR was sampled from an adult with an advanced solid tumor such as melanoma, head and neck, liver or kidney cancer. The sequencing here drew on CD4+ or CD8+ T cells sorted from blood, taken in a trial of the OX40 agonist ivuxolimab. The chain links TRBV14 to TRBJ1-3; D gene ambiguous. The CDR3: CASSQDFPRSGNTIYF. The CDR3 coding sequence is TGTGCCAGCAGCCAAGATTTCCCGCGCTCTGGAAACACCATATATTTT.